A selection of T cell receptor beta chains follows, all from one sample in a study of blood T cell repertoires in COVID-19. Data came from immunoSEQ multiplex PCR; TCRdb stores just in-frame clones and leaves some out. Seen here are hundreds of thousands of clones, 87% observed once, and the top ten hold 7.2%. The sample was peripheral blood. These receptors all come from a man aged 55 to 70 who had recovered from COVID-19. Each CDR3 is given with its conserved first and last residue. The order of the fields is J gene, V gene, D gene, clone size, CDR3 length, CDR3 protein, CDR3 DNA. The D gene is left open where the match is weak. Part of the rows lack a size; the others show once, few, many or a class for expanded clones.

>TRBJ2-5|TRBV14|.|.|16
CASSQIRGELQETQYF
TGTGCCAGCAGCCAAATCAGGGGGGAACTCCAAGAGACCCAGTACTTC
>TRBJ2-5|TRBV3-1/TRBV3-2|TRBD1|.|16
CASSQGQPGQRETQYF
TGTGCCAGCAGCCAAGGACAACCGGGACAGCGCGAGACCCAGTACTTC
>TRBJ2-1|TRBV7-2|TRBD2|few|16
CASSLDGLAGSNEQFF
TGTGCCAGCAGCTTAGACGGACTAGCGGGGAGCAATGAGCAGTTCTTC
>TRBJ1-1|TRBV18|TRBD1|.|14
CASSFDRGNTEAFF
TGTGCCAGCTCCTTCGACAGGGGAAACACTGAAGCTTTCTTT
>TRBJ2-2|TRBV5-1|TRBD1|.|17
CASSSKGQGANTGELFF
TGCGCCAGCAGCTCGAAAGGACAGGGGGCGAACACCGGGGAGCTGTTTTTT
>TRBJ2-2|TRBV5-1|TRBD2|.|15
CASSFERGVTGELFF
TGCGCCAGCAGCTTCGAGCGGGGGGTCACCGGGGAGCTGTTTTTT
>TRBJ1-2|TRBV2|.|.|12
CASSVEGFGYTF
TGTGCCAGCAGTGTGGAGGGTTTTGGCTACACCTTC
>TRBJ2-1|TRBV29-1|TRBD1|.|12
CSGYRGSDEQFF
TGCAGCGGCTACAGGGGGTCCGATGAGCAGTTCTTC
>TRBJ2-2|TRBV6-2/TRBV6-3|TRBD1|.|14
CASSSTGGTGELFF
TGTGCCAGCAGTTCGACAGGGGGCACCGGGGAGCTGTTTTTT
>TRBJ1-5|TRBV19|.|.|15
CASSHGYYSNQPQHF
TGTGCCAGTAGTCACGGTTATTATAGCAATCAGCCCCAGCATTTT
>TRBJ2-1|TRBV19|.|.|18
CASSIRSGGFSSYNEQFF
TGTGCCAGTAGTATACGTTCGGGTGGATTCAGCTCCTACAATGAGCAGTTCTTC
>TRBJ2-1|TRBV24-1|.|.|16
CATSELDTVSYNEQFF
TGTGCCACCAGTGAGTTGGACACCGTCTCCTACAATGAGCAGTTCTTC
>TRBJ1-1|TRBV16|.|.|15
CASSPGGTVNTEAFF
TGTGCCAGCAGCCCCGGAGGTACAGTTAACACTGAAGCTTTCTTT
>TRBJ2-2|TRBV5-1|TRBD1|.|15
CASSLVMTGVRELFF
TGCGCCAGCAGCTTGGTCATGACAGGGGTTAGGGAGCTGTTTTTT
>TRBJ2-6|TRBV6-5|.|.|14
CASSYRGGANVLTF
TGTGCCAGCAGCTACAGAGGTGGGGCCAACGTCCTGACTTTC
>TRBJ2-2|TRBV5-1|.|.|14
CASSSDRFTGELFF
TGCGCCAGCAGCTCGGACAGATTCACCGGGGAGCTGTTTTTT
>TRBJ1-1|TRBV6-5|TRBD1|.|15
CASSTRGGRNTEAFF
TGTGCCAGCAGTACCCGAGGGGGCAGGAACACTGAAGCTTTCTTT
>TRBJ2-6|TRBV2|.|once|16
CASSAFAGAGANVLTF
TGTGCCAGCAGTGCATTTGCAGGGGCTGGGGCCAACGTCCTGACTTTC
>TRBJ1-6|TRBV19|.|.|15
CASSPEFSYNSPLHF
TGTGCCAGTAGTCCAGAATTCTCCTATAATTCACCCCTCCACTTT
>TRBJ1-1|TRBV6-6|.|.|13
CASSYFQNTEAFF
TGTGCCAGCAGTTATTTCCAGAACACTGAAGCTTTCTTT
>TRBJ1-1|TRBV14|.|.|14
CASSRGGGPLEAFF
TGTGCCAGCAGCCGGGGCGGGGGTCCCCTTGAAGCTTTCTTT
>TRBJ2-5|TRBV6-5|TRBD2|.|14
CATGSRTRGETQYF
TGTGCCACGGGTTCCCGGACTAGAGGAGAGACCCAGTACTTC
>TRBJ2-7|TRBV19|.|few|14
CASTGWGSPYEQYF
TGTGCCAGTACCGGGTGGGGCTCCCCCTACGAGCAGTACTTC
>TRBJ2-3|TRBV30|TRBD1|few|15
CAWRDRAIEWDTQYF
TGTGCCTGGAGGGACAGGGCAATCGAATGGGATACGCAGTATTTT
>TRBJ1-2|TRBV4-1|.|.|13
CASSQDLRDGYTF
TGCGCCAGCAGCCAAGATCTGAGGGATGGCTACACCTTC
>TRBJ1-1|TRBV13|.|.|14
CATDTGTLNTEAFF
TGTGCCACTGACACAGGGACCTTGAACACTGAAGCTTTCTTT
>TRBJ1-5|TRBV3-1/TRBV3-2|.|.|15
CASSQAQGSNQPQHF
TGTGCCAGCAGCCAAGCCCAGGGTAGCAATCAGCCCCAGCATTTT
>TRBJ1-4|TRBV6-1|TRBD1|.|18
CASSGKVAPGQGREKLFF
TGTGCCAGCAGTGGAAAAGTTGCTCCGGGACAGGGGAGGGAAAAACTGTTTTTT
>TRBJ2-2|TRBV12-3/TRBV12-4|.|once|13
CASSLRGGGELFF
TGTGCCAGCAGTTTAAGAGGCGGCGGGGAGCTGTTTTTT
>TRBJ2-3|TRBV19|.|.|15
CASSMRGPTTDTQYF
TGTGCCAGTAGTATGCGGGGCCCTACTACAGATACGCAGTATTTT
>TRBJ2-2|TRBV9|.|.|16
CASSVMRSQNTGELFF
TGTGCCAGCAGCGTAATGCGGAGCCAGAACACCGGGGAGCTGTTTTTT
>TRBJ2-5|TRBV6-5|TRBD1|.|14
CASSLDRTRETQYF
TGTGCCAGCAGTTTGGACAGGACCAGGGAGACCCAGTACTTC
>TRBJ2-7|TRBV10-2|TRBD1|.|14
CATRAGGSRDEQYF
TGCGCCACCAGAGCAGGGGGCTCTAGGGACGAGCAGTACTTC
>TRBJ1-2|TRBV7-9|TRBD1|.|14
CASSLGQGAVGYTF
TGTGCCAGCAGCTTAGGACAGGGGGCGGTGGGCTACACCTTC
>TRBJ2-3|TRBV9|.|.|17
CASSPARWGPSTDTQYF
TGTGCCAGCAGCCCCGCTAGGTGGGGGCCCAGCACAGATACGCAGTATTTT
>TRBJ2-7|TRBV6-1|TRBD1|.|14
CASSEFGTAYEQYF
TGTGCCAGCAGTGAATTTGGGACAGCCTACGAGCAGTACTTC
>TRBJ2-7|TRBV19|TRBD2|.|13
CASRLAGAYEQYF
TGTGCCAGTCGACTAGCGGGGGCCTACGAGCAGTACTTC
>TRBJ2-3|TRBV7-6|.|few|15
CASSPGPSKVDTQYF
TGTGCCAGCAGCCCAGGACCTAGCAAGGTAGATACGCAGTATTTT
>TRBJ1-6|TRBV2|TRBD1|.|12
CATGQGPSPLHF
TGTGCCACGGGACAGGGGCCTTCACCCCTCCACTTT
>TRBJ1-2|TRBV27|TRBD1|.|14
CASSSTGGRYGYTF
TGTGCCAGCAGTTCGACAGGGGGCAGGTATGGCTACACCTTC
>TRBJ2-3|TRBV15|TRBD1|.|17
CATSRVPKDRDTDTQYF
TGTGCCACCAGCAGAGTCCCGAAAGACAGGGACACAGATACGCAGTATTTT
>TRBJ2-5|TRBV19|.|.|14
CASSSHRAGETQYF
TGTGCCAGTAGTAGCCACAGGGCTGGGGAGACCCAGTACTTC
>TRBJ1-5|TRBV27|.|.|15
CASSLRGNSNQPQHF
TGTGCCAGCAGTCTTCGGGGGAATAGCAATCAGCCCCAGCATTTT